The next 3 T cell receptor beta chains were all read from a single sample in a study of OX40 agonist ivuxolimab in advanced cancers. The library was prepared using the immunoSEQ multiplex PCR assay. TCRdb took this table from immuneACCESS and kept in-frame rearrangements with V and J called. Such tables lack part of the clones; where checked against another copy, unresolved V genes explain under half of the gap, and the rest is unexplained. The sample includes 40,000 or so clones, with around four fifths observed a single time. The ten top clones hold about 35% of the sample. The specimen was CD4+ or CD8+ T cells sorted from blood, collected in a trial of the OX40 agonist ivuxolimab. The receptors originated from an adult with an advanced solid tumor such as melanoma, head and neck, liver or kidney cancer.

The gene calls are TRBV6-1 and TRBJ2-5; D unclear. V was clipped by 5 bases and J by 5 bases, with 15 bases between them. The CDR3 contains 14 residues. The germline gives CDR1 MNHNS, CDR2 SASEGT. CDR3 in amino acids: CASSYTPTSETQYF. The CDR3, as DNA: TGTGCCAGCAGTTATACACCTACCTCGGAGACCCAGTACTTC.

J is TRBJ2-3 and V is TRBV7-2; possible D gene TRBD2, 6 bases. The CDR3 is 15 amino acids. V lost 4 bases, J lost 2 bases, and 13 bases lay in between. Germline assignment: CDR1 SGHTA and CDR2 FQGNSA. CDR3 in DNA: TGTGCCAGCAGCTCCCGGGACTCGTACACAGATACGCAGTATTTT. Its translation: CASSSRDSYTDTQYF.

The V and J genes are TRBV27 and TRBJ2-7; D is tentatively TRBD1 or TRBD2 (5 bases each). Trimming took 6 bases from V and 0 from J, leaving 15 bases between them. CDR3 length: 15 residues. From germline, CDR1 is MNHEY and CDR2 SMNVEV (reference sequence). The CDR3 coding sequence is TGTGCCAGCAGAACCGGGGACGCATCCTCCTACGAGCAGTACTTC. Amino acid sequence: CASRTGDASSYEQYF.